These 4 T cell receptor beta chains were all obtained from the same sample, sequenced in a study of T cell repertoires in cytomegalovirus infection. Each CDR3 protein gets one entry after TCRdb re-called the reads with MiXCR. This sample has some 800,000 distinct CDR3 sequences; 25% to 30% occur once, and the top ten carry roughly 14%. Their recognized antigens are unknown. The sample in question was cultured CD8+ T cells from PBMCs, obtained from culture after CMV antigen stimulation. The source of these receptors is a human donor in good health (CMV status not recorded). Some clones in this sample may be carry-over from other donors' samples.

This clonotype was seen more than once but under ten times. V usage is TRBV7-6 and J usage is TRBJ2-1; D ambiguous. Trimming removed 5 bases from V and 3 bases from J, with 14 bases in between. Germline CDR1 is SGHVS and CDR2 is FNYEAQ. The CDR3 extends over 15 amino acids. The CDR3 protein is CASSPEVDIYNEQFF. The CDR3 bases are TGTGCCAGCAGCCCAGAGGTTGATATCTACAATGAGCAGTTCTTC.

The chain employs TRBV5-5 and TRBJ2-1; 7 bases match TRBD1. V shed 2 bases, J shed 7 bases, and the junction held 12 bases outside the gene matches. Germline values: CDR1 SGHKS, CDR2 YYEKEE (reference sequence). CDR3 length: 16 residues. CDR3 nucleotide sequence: TGTGCCAGCAGCTTTACTCGGGACAGAACGGTGAATGAGCAGTTCTTC. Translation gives CASSFTRDRTVNEQFF.

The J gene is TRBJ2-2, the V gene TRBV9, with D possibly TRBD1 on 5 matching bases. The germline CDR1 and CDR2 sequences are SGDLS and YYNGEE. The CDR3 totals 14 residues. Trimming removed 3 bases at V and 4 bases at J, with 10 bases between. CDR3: CASSGPGFTGELFF. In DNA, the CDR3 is TGTGCCAGCAGCGGACCAGGGTTCACCGGGGAGCTGTTTTTT.

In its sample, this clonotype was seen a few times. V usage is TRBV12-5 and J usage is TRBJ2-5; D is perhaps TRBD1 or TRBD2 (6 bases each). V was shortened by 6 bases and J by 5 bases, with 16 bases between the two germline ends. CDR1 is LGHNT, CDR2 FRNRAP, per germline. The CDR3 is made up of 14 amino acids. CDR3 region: CASGEGGPGETQYF. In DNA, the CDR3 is TGTGCTAGTGGCGAGGGGGGCCCTGGGGAGACCCAGTACTTC.